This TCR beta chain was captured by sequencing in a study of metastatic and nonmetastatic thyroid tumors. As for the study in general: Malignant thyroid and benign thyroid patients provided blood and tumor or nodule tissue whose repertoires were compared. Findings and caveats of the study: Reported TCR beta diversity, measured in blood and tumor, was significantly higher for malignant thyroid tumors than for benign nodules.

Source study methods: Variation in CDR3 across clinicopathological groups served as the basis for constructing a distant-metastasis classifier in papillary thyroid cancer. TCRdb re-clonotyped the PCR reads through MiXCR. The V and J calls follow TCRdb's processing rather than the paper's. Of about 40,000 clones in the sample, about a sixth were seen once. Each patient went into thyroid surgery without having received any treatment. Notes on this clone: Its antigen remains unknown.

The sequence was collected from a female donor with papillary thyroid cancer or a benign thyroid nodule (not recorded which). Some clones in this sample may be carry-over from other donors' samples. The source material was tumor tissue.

CDR3 loop: CSARSSYDRAYTEAFF. CDR3 in DNA: TGCAGTGCTAGATCATCCTATGACAGGGCATACACTGAAGCTTTCTTT. This chain links TRBV20-1 with TRBJ1-1; 7 bases are shared with TRBD1. Germline trimming cut 2 bases from V and 3 bases from J; bases unmatched to any gene: 12. The germline CDR1 and CDR2 sequences are DFQATT and SNEGSKA (reference sequence). The CDR3 is made up of 16 amino acids.